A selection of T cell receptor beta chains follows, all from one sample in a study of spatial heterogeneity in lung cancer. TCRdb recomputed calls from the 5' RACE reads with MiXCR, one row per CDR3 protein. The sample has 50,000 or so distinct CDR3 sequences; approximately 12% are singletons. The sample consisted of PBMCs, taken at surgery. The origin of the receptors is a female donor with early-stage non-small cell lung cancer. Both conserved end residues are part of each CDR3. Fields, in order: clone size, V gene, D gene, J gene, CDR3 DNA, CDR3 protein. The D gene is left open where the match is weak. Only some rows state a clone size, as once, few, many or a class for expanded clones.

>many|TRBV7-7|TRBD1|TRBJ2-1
TGTGCTAGCAGCCCCCGAACCGGGACAGGGTCCTACAATGAGCAGTTCTTC
CASSPRTGTGSYNEQFF
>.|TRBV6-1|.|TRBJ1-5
TGTGCCAGCAGACACCGGGCTCTCAATCAGCCCCAGCATTTT
CASRHRALNQPQHF
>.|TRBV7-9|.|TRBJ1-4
TGTGCCAGCGGCGATGAAAAACTGTTTTTT
CASGDEKLFF
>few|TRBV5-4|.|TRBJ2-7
TGTGCCAGCAGCTTGGCTGGGGGTAAAACCTACGAGCAGTACTTC
CASSLAGGKTYEQYF
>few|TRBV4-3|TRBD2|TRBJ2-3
TGCGCCAGCAGCCAGAGGGCTCTAGCGGGGGGGCAAGATACGCAGTATTTT
CASSQRALAGGQDTQYF
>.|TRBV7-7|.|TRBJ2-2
TGTGCCAGCAGCTTAGCGTGGGCAGGAACCACCGGGGAGCTGTTTTTT
CASSLAWAGTTGELFF
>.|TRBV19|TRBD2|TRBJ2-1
TGTGCCAGTAGTTTTTCTGCTAGCGGGGTCTACAATGAGCAGTTCTTC
CASSFSASGVYNEQFF
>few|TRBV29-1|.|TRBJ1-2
TGCAGCGCCCACCGGGGGGGCTATGGCTACACCTTC
CSAHRGGYGYTF
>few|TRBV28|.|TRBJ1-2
TGTGCCACCAGGAGTGGCCTTGACTATGGCTACACCTTC
CATRSGLDYGYTF
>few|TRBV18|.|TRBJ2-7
TGTGCCAGCTCACCAACCGGGGGTGTTAACGAGCAGTACTTC
CASSPTGGVNEQYF
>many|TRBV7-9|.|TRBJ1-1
TGTGCCAGCAGCTTAGTAAGGGGACCCACTGAAGCTTTCTTT
CASSLVRGPTEAFF
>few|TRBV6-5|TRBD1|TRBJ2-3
TGTGCCAGCAGTTACTCGACAGGGCTAGATACGCAGTATTTT
CASSYSTGLDTQYF
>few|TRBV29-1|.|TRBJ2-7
TGCAGCGTTGAAGTCCAGGGACCCCGGGGGACCTACGAGCAGTACTTC
CSVEVQGPRGTYEQYF
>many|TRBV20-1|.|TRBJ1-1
TGCAGTGCTAGGCCCAATAGTGTGGCGAACACTGAAGCTTTCTTT
CSARPNSVANTEAFF
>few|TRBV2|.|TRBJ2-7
TGTGCCAGCAGTCTCCACCCTGGGTACGAGCAGTACTTC
CASSLHPGYEQYF
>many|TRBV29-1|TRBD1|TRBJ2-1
TGCAGCGTTGGGTCAGGACAGGGCTACAATGAGCAGTTCTTC
CSVGSGQGYNEQFF
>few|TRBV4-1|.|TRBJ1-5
TGCGCCAGCAGCCAAGATTGGGGGACGGGTCAGCCCCAGCATTTT
CASSQDWGTGQPQHF
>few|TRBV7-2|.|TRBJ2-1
TGTGCCAGCAGCTTAACCGGGGCGACTGAGCAGTTCTTC
CASSLTGATEQFF
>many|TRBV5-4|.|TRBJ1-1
TGTGCCAGCAGCTGGACGAGAGGGAGCACTGAAGCTTTCTTT
CASSWTRGSTEAFF
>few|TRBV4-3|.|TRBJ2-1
TGCGCCAGCAGCCTTACTCCCAGCTCCTACAATGAGCAGTTCTTC
CASSLTPSSYNEQFF
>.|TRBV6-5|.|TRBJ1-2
TGTGCCAGCAGTACCACGGAGGGGTCGGGAGGTGGCTACACCTTC
CASSTTEGSGGGYTF
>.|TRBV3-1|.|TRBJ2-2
TGTGCCAGCAGCCAAGCGTCAGGGGTAACCGGGGAGCTGTTTTTT
CASSQASGVTGELFF
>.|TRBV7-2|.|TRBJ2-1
TGTGCCAGCAGCTTTGGGACTGGTGAGCAGTTCTTC
CASSFGTGEQFF
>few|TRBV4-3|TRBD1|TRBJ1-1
TGCGCCAGCAGCCAGGTACAGGGGGCAAACACTGAAGCTTTCTTT
CASSQVQGANTEAFF
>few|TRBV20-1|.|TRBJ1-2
TGCAGTGCTAGAGATCGGCGGGGGCTCTATGGCTACACCTTC
CSARDRRGLYGYTF
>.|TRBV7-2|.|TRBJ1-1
TGTGCCAGCAGCTTAGTTGTGGCCCAGGGAACTGAAGCTTTCTTT
CASSLVVAQGTEAFF
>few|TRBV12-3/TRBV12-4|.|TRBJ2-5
TGTGCCAGCAGTCCCCCCGGGACGAGGTTAGAGACCCAGTACTTC
CASSPPGTRLETQYF
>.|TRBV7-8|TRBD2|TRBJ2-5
TGTGCCAGCAGCCCGGGGCTAGCGGAGAGTCACCTCTTC
CASSPGLAESHLF
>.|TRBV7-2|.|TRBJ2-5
TGTGCCAGCAGCCACATTGGAAATCAAGAGACCCAGTACTTC
CASSHIGNQETQYF
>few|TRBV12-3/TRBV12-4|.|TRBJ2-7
TGTGCCAGCAGTTTCCGCTGGCTCTACGAGCAGTACTTC
CASSFRWLYEQYF
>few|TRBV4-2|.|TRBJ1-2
TGTGCCAGCAGCCAAGATGCCAGTCTCTATGGCTACACCTTC
CASSQDASLYGYTF
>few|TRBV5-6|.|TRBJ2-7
TGTGCCAGCAGCTTGGCGGCAGGGTATGAGCAGTACTTC
CASSLAAGYEQYF
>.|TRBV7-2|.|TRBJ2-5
TGTGCCAGCAGCTTCTCCGACAGAGAAGAGACCCAGTACTTC
CASSFSDREETQYF
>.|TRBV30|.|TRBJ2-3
TGTGCCTGGAGTACAGGACCCACAGATACGCAGTATTTT
CAWSTGPTDTQYF
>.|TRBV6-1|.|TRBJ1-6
TGTGCCAGCAGGGACAGTGGAGGATCACCCCTCCACTTT
CASRDSGGSPLHF
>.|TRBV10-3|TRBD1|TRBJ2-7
TGTGCCATGCACGGGACAGGGGGTAACCATCAGCAGTACTTC
CAMHGTGGNHQQYF
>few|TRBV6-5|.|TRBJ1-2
TGTGCCAGCAGTCCGGACAGCGGAGGGGTGGGCTATGGCTACACCTTC
CASSPDSGGVGYGYTF
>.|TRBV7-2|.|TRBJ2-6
TGTGCCAGCCCCCGTCTGGGCTCTGGGGCCAACGTCCTGACTTTC
CASPRLGSGANVLTF
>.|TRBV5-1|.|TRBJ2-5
TGCGCCAGCAGCTTGGGTACCCAAGAGACCCAGTACTTC
CASSLGTQETQYF
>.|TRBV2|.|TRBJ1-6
TGTGCCAGCAGTGATACCGAGACAAGGTCACCCCTCCACTTT
CASSDTETRSPLHF
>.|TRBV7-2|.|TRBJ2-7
TGTGCCAGCAGCTTAAAGTGGGGCGTCCACGAGCAGTACTTC
CASSLKWGVHEQYF
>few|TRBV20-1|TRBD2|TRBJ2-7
TGCAGTGCCTCCGGGACTAGCGGGGGATCCTACGAGCAGTACTTC
CSASGTSGGSYEQYF